These T cell receptor beta chains were read from a single sample in a study of blood T cell repertoires in COVID-19. Generated by immunoSEQ multiplex PCR, the TCRdb table keeps only in-frame clones and is missing some. The table records under 200,000 clones, about 80% of them present only once. Source material: PBMCs or T cells enriched from blood (not recorded which). The receptors come from a man aged 50-60 years who had recovered from COVID-19. Each CDR3 is given with its conserved first and last residue. The D gene is left open where the match is weak.

v_gene | d_gene | CDR3aa
TRBV5-1 | NA | CASSLETSYEQYF
TRBV18 | NA | CASSPSGRAYEQYF
TRBV7-9 | TRBD2 | CASSLVAGGTNEQFF
TRBV3-1/TRBV3-2 | TRBD1 | CASSQGAGGISQPQHF
TRBV27 | TRBD1 | CASSSTRTGLLYGYTF
TRBV10-2 | TRBD2 | CASGGLAGGRTDTQYF
TRBV13 | TRBD1 | CASSFRGQGYNSPLHF
TRBV5-4 | NA | CASSTGSSTNEKLFF
TRBV6-5 | NA | CASSLDRYQPQHF
TRBV6-5 | TRBD1 | CASSYRGGSEAFF
TRBV6-5 | NA | CASSQGQNTEAFF
TRBV19 | NA | CASSPPGSGNTIYF
TRBV10-3 | NA | CAIRKVSSLMNTEAFF
TRBV5-6 | NA | CASSLDVWSDTEAFF
TRBV3-1/TRBV3-2 | NA | CASSQAGGDYEQYF
TRBV12-5 | TRBD1 | CASGLGPGGYEQYF
TRBV19 | TRBD2 | CASSIEEAGGENEQFF
TRBV25-1 | TRBD1 | CAKDRGIYGYTF
TRBV5-4 | TRBD2 | CASSLRGGASYNEQFF
TRBV2 | TRBD1 | CASSDHRGGEQYF
TRBV5-1 | TRBD2 | CASSIVTSGKSTDTQYF
TRBV9 | NA | CASSVAEGAEAFF
TRBV7-2 | NA | CASSLDGREYGYTF
TRBV11-2 | NA | CASTPADNEQFF
TRBV3-1/TRBV3-2 | TRBD1 | CASSHPPMDRANEKLFF
TRBV3-1/TRBV3-2 | TRBD1 | CASSQGGAGGSGNTIYF
TRBV4-1 | TRBD1 | CASSQERGLGYGYTF
TRBV11-2 | TRBD1 | CASSGPRDRVTYEQYF
TRBV4-2 | TRBD2 | CASSQDLRRGSSYEQYF
TRBV6-4 | TRBD1 | CASRDREDSYNEQFF
TRBV7-8 | NA | CASTTSTGEMNTEAFF
TRBV7-2 | TRBD1 | CASSSTGGGYGYTF
TRBV5-1 | NA | CASSLAGTREAFF
TRBV11-3 | NA | CASSGLSEQYF
TRBV30 | TRBD1 | CAWSTGTGSYEQYF
TRBV27 | TRBD1 | CASSFGGTVNEKLFF
TRBV6-2/TRBV6-3 | TRBD2 | CASSPTLAGAQETQYF
TRBV12-3/TRBV12-4 | NA | CASRSRGEAFF
TRBV27 | TRBD1 | CASSRSGTGNGYTF
TRBV19 | TRBD2 | CASSIRGGVAKNIQYF
TRBV12-3/TRBV12-4 | NA | CASSRQPNQPQHF
TRBV9 | TRBD1 | CASSDQQGANEQFF
TRBV4-1 | TRBD1 | CASSQEQGAGELFF
TRBV20-1 | NA | CSATGLYGYTF
TRBV3-1/TRBV3-2 | NA | CASSPTGIETQYF
TRBV6-1 | NA | CASSESLGVNQPQHF
TRBV6-5 | NA | CASSYRVFGGGEQFF
TRBV19 | TRBD1 | CAAKLGTGGAVTEAFF
TRBV5-1 | NA | CASSPEQGSGYTF
TRBV9 | NA | CASSVEQDYGYTF
TRBV7-2 | TRBD2 | CASSLSQRESATQYF
TRBV2 | TRBD1 | CASGERTGSHEQYF
TRBV10-3 | NA | CAISESQAENYGYTF
TRBV6-6 | TRBD1 | CASSPRDRGAFTEAFF
TRBV4-1 | NA | CASSQANMGLGYNEQFF
TRBV3-1/TRBV3-2 | NA | CASSKDRYTYEQYF
TRBV6-5 | TRBD1 | CASSYSGQTDTQYF
TRBV19 | NA | CAKRGGGVFNQPQHF
TRBV10-3 | NA | CAISEGSRVNEQFF